A selection of T cell receptor beta chains follows, all from one sample in a study of T cells in Graves' hyperthyroidism and ophthalmopathy. TCRdb reprocessed the multiplex PCR reads via MiXCR and lists one record per CDR3 protein. The data contain around 260,000 distinct CDR3 sequences, 20% to 30% of them singletons. The specimen sequenced was blood. The source of these receptors is a man in his forties with Graves' hyperthyroidism that later progressed to Graves' ophthalmopathy. Both conserved end residues are part of each CDR3. A D gene is named only where the DNA matches it firmly. Part of the rows lack a size; the others show once, few, many or a class for expanded clones.

clone size,D gene,J gene,V gene,CDR3 protein,CDR3 DNA
many,TRBD1,TRBJ2-3,TRBV6-5,CASSYPDRGTDTQYF,TGTGCCAGCAGTTACCCTGACAGGGGCACAGATACGCAGTATTTT
few,-,TRBJ2-2,TRBV12-3/TRBV12-4,CASRDLWGDNTGELFF,TGTGCCAGCAGGGACCTTTGGGGGGATAACACCGGGGAGCTGTTTTTT
-,-,TRBJ2-7,TRBV5-1,CASSSHRSGRGGEQYF,TGCGCCAGCAGCTCACACAGGTCGGGCAGGGGGGGCGAGCAGTACTTC
many,-,TRBJ1-2,TRBV28,CASSPAGGRASYGYTF,TGTGCCAGCAGTCCGGCAGGAGGGAGGGCCTCTTATGGCTACACCTTC
-,-,TRBJ1-1,TRBV5-1,CASSPQQGRVEAFF,TGCGCCAGCAGCCCGCAGCAGGGGCGGGTTGAAGCTTTCTTT
-,-,TRBJ1-1,TRBV6-1,CASSEMWTGRATEAFF,TGTGCCAGCAGTGAAATGTGGACGGGGAGGGCCACTGAAGCTTTCTTT
-,TRBD1,TRBJ1-6,TRBV6-1,CASRPTGGINSPLHF,TGTGCCAGCAGGCCGACAGGGGGCATTAATTCACCCCTCCACTTT
many,-,TRBJ2-5,TRBV6-1,CASSEGIQETQYF,TGTGCCAGCAGTGAGGGGATCCAAGAGACCCAGTACTTC
many,TRBD1,TRBJ1-2,TRBV6-2/TRBV6-3,CASSYSGTKGAYGYTF,TGTGCCAGCAGTTACTCCGGGACAAAGGGGGCATATGGCTACACCTTC
many,-,TRBJ2-5,TRBV11-3,CASSLERGTQYF,TGTGCCAGCAGCTTAGAGCGTGGGACCCAGTACTTC
many,TRBD1,TRBJ2-7,TRBV29-1,CSVPPGQGYYEQYF,TGCAGCGTGCCCCCGGGACAGGGCTACTACGAGCAGTACTTC
-,-,TRBJ2-7,TRBV24-1,CATSSTDYEQYF,TGTGCCACCAGTTCAACCGACTACGAGCAGTACTTC
many,TRBD1,TRBJ1-5,TRBV24-1,CATSAGTGVNQPQHF,TGTGCCACCAGTGCAGGGACAGGGGTCAATCAGCCCCAGCATTTT
many,-,TRBJ2-3,TRBV27,CASSARTDTQYF,TGTGCCAGCAGTGCTCGAACAGATACGCAGTATTTT
-,-,TRBJ2-4,TRBV6-5,CASSSPRDNIQYF,TGTGCCAGCAGTTCGCCCAGGGATAACATTCAGTACTTC
many,-,TRBJ2-7,TRBV7-3,CASSSQPGSSYEQYF,TGTGCCAGCAGCTCCCAGCCCGGGAGCTCCTACGAGCAGTACTTC
-,-,TRBJ1-1,TRBV6-2/TRBV6-3,CASTHLHPNTEAFF,TGTGCCAGCACCCACCTCCACCCGAACACTGAAGCTTTCTTT
many,-,TRBJ2-7,TRBV7-2,CASSTFGQVSYEQYF,TGTGCCAGCAGCACATTTGGGCAGGTTTCCTACGAGCAGTACTTC
many,-,TRBJ1-5,TRBV2,CASSTGTRTYSNQPQHF,TGTGCCAGCAGTACCGGGACGCGGACTTATAGCAATCAGCCCCAGCATTTT
many,TRBD1,TRBJ1-1,TRBV20-1,CSARNGQGGTEAFF,TGCAGTGCTAGAAATGGACAGGGGGGCACTGAAGCTTTCTTT
-,-,TRBJ1-1,TRBV6-1,CASRDIFVTEAFF,TGTGCCAGCAGGGACATTTTTGTGACTGAAGCTTTCTTT
many,TRBD1,TRBJ2-7,TRBV27,CASSTYRGRSYEQYF,TGTGCCAGCAGTACCTACAGGGGTAGATCCTACGAGCAGTACTTC
many,TRBD2,TRBJ2-7,TRBV20-1,CSASLSGRAYEQYF,TGCAGTGCTTCCCTTAGCGGGAGGGCCTACGAGCAGTACTTC
-,-,TRBJ1-1,TRBV6-5,CASSYLRQANTEAFF,TGTGCCAGCAGTTACCTCCGACAGGCGAACACTGAAGCTTTCTTT
many,-,TRBJ2-5,TRBV6-1,CASTIAEYQETQYF,TGTGCCAGCACTATAGCGGAGTACCAAGAGACCCAGTACTTC
many,-,TRBJ2-7,TRBV20-1,CSARDPRENEQYF,TGCAGTGCTAGAGACCCACGGGAGAACGAGCAGTACTTC
many,-,TRBJ2-2,TRBV12-3/TRBV12-4,CASTIDQYKGGELFF,TGTGCCAGCACCATAGACCAATATAAGGGCGGGGAGCTGTTTTTT
-,-,TRBJ2-7,TRBV7-2,CASSATSWGEQYF,TGTGCCAGCAGCGCGACTAGTTGGGGCGAGCAGTACTTC
many,TRBD1,TRBJ2-2,TRBV12-3/TRBV12-4,CASSSQNRGEELFF,TGTGCCAGCAGTTCCCAAAACAGGGGCGAGGAGCTGTTTTTT
-,-,TRBJ1-2,TRBV6-1,CASSPLPGGYGYTF,TGTGCCAGCAGTCCCCTCCCGGGGGGCTATGGCTACACCTTC
many,TRBD1,TRBJ1-2,TRBV12-3/TRBV12-4,CASSPGQEVSGAHYTF,TGTGCCAGCAGCCCAGGACAGGAGGTTTCTGGGGCCCACTACACCTTC
many,-,TRBJ2-5,TRBV4-2,CASSQRSGQYQETQYF,TGTGCCAGCAGCCAAAGGTCTGGCCAGTACCAAGAGACCCAGTACTTC
many,-,TRBJ1-2,TRBV12-3/TRBV12-4,CASNYDYGYTF,TGTGCCAGCAATTACGACTATGGCTACACCTTC
many,-,TRBJ2-7,TRBV6-5,CASSPQGPYEQYF,TGTGCCAGCAGTCCCCAGGGCCCCTACGAGCAGTACTTC
many,TRBD1,TRBJ2-5,TRBV4-1,CASSQGTLSRGLETQYF,TGCGCCAGCAGCCAAGGTACACTCTCCAGGGGGCTGGAGACCCAGTACTTC
many,-,TRBJ2-3,TRBV30,CAWSVVADTQYF,TGTGCCTGGAGTGTGGTGGCAGATACGCAGTATTTT
many,TRBD1,TRBJ2-7,TRBV2,CASRAGTGGYEQYF,TGTGCCAGCAGGGCCGGGACAGGGGGCTACGAGCAGTACTTC